This TCR beta chain was captured by sequencing in a study of T-cell memory formation after mild COVID-19. There are a few counts of this clonotype. TCRdb re-called the 5' RACE reads with MiXCR, one entry per CDR3 protein. The sample includes 200,000 to 250,000 distinct CDR3 sequences, approximately 10% of them seen just once. CDR1 is DFQATT and CDR2 is SNEGSKA in the germline V gene (reference sequence). The V end was cut by 5 bases, the J end by 0 bases, with 11 bases between. The CDR3 has 14 residues. The V call is TRBV20-1, the J call TRBJ1-5; D gene ambiguous. The sequence was collected from a man aged 18-30 years who had mild COVID-19 (a few samples of this study predate the infection). Cell type and time point are not known. The sequencing sample was made of PBMCs or a T cell subset sorted from them (not recorded which). CDR3 amino acids: CSAAGSYSNQPQHF. DNA for the CDR3: TGCAGTGCTGCAGGAAGCTATAGCAATCAGCCCCAGCATTTT.